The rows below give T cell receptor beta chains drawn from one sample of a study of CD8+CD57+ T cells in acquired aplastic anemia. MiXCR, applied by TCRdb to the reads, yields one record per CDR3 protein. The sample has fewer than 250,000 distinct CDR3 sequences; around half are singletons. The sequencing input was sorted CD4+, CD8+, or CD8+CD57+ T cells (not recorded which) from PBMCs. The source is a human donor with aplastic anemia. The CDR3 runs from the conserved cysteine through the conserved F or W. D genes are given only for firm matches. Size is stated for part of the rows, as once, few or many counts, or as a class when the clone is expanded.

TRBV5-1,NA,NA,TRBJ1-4,CASSSRGGTGSGATNEKLFF,TGCGCCAGCAGCTCTAGGGGCGGCACCGGCTCAGGCGCAACTAATGAAAAACTGTTTTTT
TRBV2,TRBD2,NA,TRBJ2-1,CASRGTSGGLGNEQFF,TGTGCCAGCAGAGGGACTAGCGGGGGGCTAGGCAATGAGCAGTTCTTC
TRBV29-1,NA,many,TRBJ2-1,CSVPRLKYNEQFF,TGCAGCGTTCCAAGACTCAAGTACAATGAGCAGTTCTTC
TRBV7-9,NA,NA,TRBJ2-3,CASSSGRANPDTQYF,TGTGCCAGCAGCTCCGGCAGGGCAAATCCAGATACGCAGTATTTT
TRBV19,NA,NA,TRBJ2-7,CASSTGPHEQYF,TGTGCCAGTAGTACGGGACCTCACGAGCAGTACTTC
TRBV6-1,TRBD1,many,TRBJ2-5,CASTFQAGGHPGETQYF,TGTGCCAGCACCTTCCAGGCAGGGGGCCACCCAGGGGAGACCCAGTACTTC
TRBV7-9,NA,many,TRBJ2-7,CASSGLRGEQYF,TGTGCCAGCAGCGGATTGCGTGGCGAGCAGTACTTC
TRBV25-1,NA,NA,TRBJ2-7,CASSTQGSTSSYEQYF,TGTGCCAGCAGTACGCAGGGGTCAACTAGCTCCTACGAGCAGTACTTC
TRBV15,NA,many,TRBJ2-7,CATSTSGTRSSYEQYF,TGTGCCACCAGCACCTCCGGGACAAGGAGCTCCTACGAGCAGTACTTC
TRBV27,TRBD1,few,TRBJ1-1,CASRKAGGPSEAFF,TGTGCCAGCAGAAAAGCAGGGGGGCCAAGTGAAGCTTTCTTT
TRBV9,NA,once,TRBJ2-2,CASSNRVPGELFF,TGTGCCAGCAGCAACAGGGTCCCCGGGGAGCTGTTTTTT
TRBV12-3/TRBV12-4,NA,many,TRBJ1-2,CASSLAYGGGYTF,TGTGCCAGCAGTTTAGCGTATGGAGGTGGCTACACCTTC
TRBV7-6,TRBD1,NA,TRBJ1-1,CASSLEDRGRGTEAFF,TGTGCCAGCAGCTTAGAAGACAGGGGGCGCGGGACTGAAGCTTTCTTT
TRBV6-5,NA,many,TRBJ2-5,CASTVKSGLETQYF,TGTGCCAGCACCGTTAAATCGGGGCTCGAGACCCAGTACTTC
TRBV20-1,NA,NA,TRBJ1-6,CSARGSGLGNSLTPLHF,TGCAGTGCTAGAGGGAGTGGGCTAGGAAACAGCTTGACGCCCCTCCACTTT
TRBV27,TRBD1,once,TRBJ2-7,CASSFLSGTGSTYEQYF,TGTGCCAGCAGTTTTTTATCCGGGACAGGGTCCACCTACGAGCAGTACTTC
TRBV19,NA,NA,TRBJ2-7,CASSIGQAYEQYF,TGTGCCAGTAGTATAGGACAGGCCTACGAGCAGTACTTC
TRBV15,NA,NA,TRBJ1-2,CATSRDVQPPNYGYTF,TGTGCCACCAGCAGAGATGTTCAGCCTCCTAACTATGGCTACACCTTC
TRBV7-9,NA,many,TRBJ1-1,CASSLGANSEAFF,TGTGCCAGCAGCTTAGGAGCGAACTCTGAAGCTTTCTTT
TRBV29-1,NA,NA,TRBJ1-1,CSTENGQIEAFF,TGCAGCACTGAGAACGGACAGATTGAAGCTTTCTTT
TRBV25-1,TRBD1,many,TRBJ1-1,CASSGRQGKTEAFF,TGTGCCAGCAGTGGGAGACAGGGAAAAACTGAAGCTTTCTTT
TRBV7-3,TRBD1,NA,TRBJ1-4,CASSLLPGTGPGKLFF,TGTGCCAGCAGCTTACTTCCTGGGACAGGTCCCGGAAAACTGTTTTTT
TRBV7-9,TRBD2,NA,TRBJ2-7,CAGSQELAGATYEQYF,TGTGCCGGCAGCCAAGAACTAGCGGGAGCAACCTACGAGCAGTACTTC
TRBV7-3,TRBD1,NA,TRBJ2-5,CATKTGTGGEQYF,TGTGCCACCAAAACCGGGACAGGGGGTGAGCAGTACTTC
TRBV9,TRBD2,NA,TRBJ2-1,CASSAGNGRDEQFF,TGTGCCAGCAGCGCGGGCAACGGGAGGGATGAGCAGTTCTTC
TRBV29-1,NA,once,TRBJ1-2,CSVADGYGYTF,TGCAGCGTGGCTGACGGCTATGGCTACACCTTC
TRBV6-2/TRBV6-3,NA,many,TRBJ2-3,CASSFVGRADTQYF,TGTGCCAGCAGTTTCGTTGGGAGAGCAGATACGCAGTATTTT
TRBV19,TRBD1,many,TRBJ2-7,CASRFRDSSYEQYF,TGTGCCAGCAGATTCCGGGACAGCTCCTACGAGCAGTACTTC